This T cell receptor beta chain was sequenced in a study of blood T cell repertoires in COVID-19. The V gene's germline CDR1 is MNHNS and CDR2 SASEGT. CDR3 size: 13 residues. V lost 2 bases to trimming and J lost 5 bases, with 8 bases between them. Method: immunoSEQ multiplex PCR; TCRdb's copy keeps in-frame clones and lacks some. The sample records around 100,000 clones, 75% to 95% being singletons. J is TRBJ2-3 and V is TRBV6-1, with a tentative D call TRBD1 (5 bases). The source is a man between 50 and 59 years old with acute or convalescent COVID-19. The sequenced material came from peripheral blood. DNA for the CDR3: TGTGCCAGCAGTGAAAGACAGATAGATACGCAGTATTTT. Protein sequence: CASSERQIDTQYF.